These T cell receptor beta chains were read from a single sample in a study of blood T cell repertoires in COVID-19. Method: immunoSEQ multiplex PCR; TCRdb's copy keeps in-frame clones and lacks some. This sample has 95,000 to 150,000 clones, with 70% to 85% found just once. Material for sequencing was peripheral blood. These TCRs come from a woman aged 70 to 79 with acute or convalescent COVID-19. CDR3s include the opening cysteine and the closing phenylalanine or tryptophan. Each record gives: V gene, clone size, D gene, J gene, CDR3 DNA, CDR3 protein. A D gene is named only where the DNA matches it firmly. Rows give clone size only sometimes, using once, few, many, or a class for an expanded clone.

v_call: TRBV5-6
clone_size: -
d_call: -
j_call: TRBJ2-4
cdr3_nt: TGTGCCAGCAGCCCCCTGGGGGGGGCGGCCAAAAACATTCAGTACTTC
cdr3_aa: CASSPLGGAAKNIQYF

v_call: TRBV11-2
clone_size: -
d_call: -
j_call: TRBJ2-2
cdr3_nt: TGTGCCAGCAGCCAGGGGTTAGGGGACACCGGGGAGCTGTTTTTT
cdr3_aa: CASSQGLGDTGELFF

v_call: TRBV3-1/TRBV3-2
clone_size: -
d_call: -
j_call: TRBJ2-7
cdr3_nt: TGTGCCAGCAGCCAACGGCCGCCTTACACGGGACACAGGAAAGGGGACGAGCAGTACTTC
cdr3_aa: CASSQRPPYTGHRKGDEQYF

v_call: TRBV25-1
clone_size: -
d_call: TRBD2
j_call: TRBJ2-1
cdr3_nt: TGTGCCAGCGCCCCCACGGGGGGGATGAGGAATGAGCAGTTCTTC
cdr3_aa: CASAPTGGMRNEQFF

v_call: TRBV2
clone_size: -
d_call: TRBD1
j_call: TRBJ1-1
cdr3_nt: TGTGCCAGCAGTGAACAGGGGGCACTAGGAGCTTTCTTT
cdr3_aa: CASSEQGALGAFF

v_call: TRBV4-1
clone_size: -
d_call: -
j_call: TRBJ1-2
cdr3_nt: TGCGCCAGCAGCCAAGGCCCGGACAGCCACTATGGCTACACCTTC
cdr3_aa: CASSQGPDSHYGYTF

v_call: TRBV18
clone_size: -
d_call: -
j_call: TRBJ1-1
cdr3_nt: TGTGCCAGCTCACTTCAGGGCATGAACACTGAAGCTTTCTTT
cdr3_aa: CASSLQGMNTEAFF

v_call: TRBV18
clone_size: -
d_call: -
j_call: TRBJ1-5
cdr3_nt: TGTGCCAGCTCACCGCAGGCATCCGGCAATCAGCCCCAGCATTTT
cdr3_aa: CASSPQASGNQPQHF

v_call: TRBV11-2
clone_size: -
d_call: TRBD1
j_call: TRBJ1-1
cdr3_nt: TGTGCCACCAAGCTTGGACAGGGCATGAACACTGAAGCTTTCTTT
cdr3_aa: CATKLGQGMNTEAFF

v_call: TRBV10-3
clone_size: -
d_call: -
j_call: TRBJ1-2
cdr3_nt: TGTGCCATCAGACCACAGGTAACGAACTATGGCTACACCTTC
cdr3_aa: CAIRPQVTNYGYTF

v_call: TRBV9
clone_size: -
d_call: TRBD1
j_call: TRBJ2-1
cdr3_nt: TGTGCCAGCAGCTCCCTCGACAGGGGGGCATACAATGAGCAGTTCTTC
cdr3_aa: CASSSLDRGAYNEQFF

v_call: TRBV2
clone_size: -
d_call: -
j_call: TRBJ2-1
cdr3_nt: TGTGCCAGCAGTGATATTGGCTGGGGCGATGAGCAGTTCTTC
cdr3_aa: CASSDIGWGDEQFF

v_call: TRBV5-5
clone_size: -
d_call: -
j_call: TRBJ2-5
cdr3_nt: TGTGCCAGCAGCCGCGGCCCTGAAGGGGACCAGTACTTC
cdr3_aa: CASSRGPEGDQYF

v_call: TRBV2
clone_size: -
d_call: TRBD1
j_call: TRBJ1-5
cdr3_nt: TGTGCCAGCGACGGCCGGGACAGCGATCAGCCCCAGCATTTT
cdr3_aa: CASDGRDSDQPQHF

v_call: TRBV19
clone_size: -
d_call: -
j_call: TRBJ1-3
cdr3_nt: TGTGCCAGTGGGGGGACTGCTGGAAACACCATATATTTT
cdr3_aa: CASGGTAGNTIYF

v_call: TRBV7-2
clone_size: once
d_call: -
j_call: TRBJ2-1
cdr3_nt: TGTGCCAGCAGCTGGACATTTTACAATGAGCAGTTCTTC
cdr3_aa: CASSWTFYNEQFF

v_call: TRBV7-9
clone_size: few
d_call: -
j_call: TRBJ1-2
cdr3_nt: TGTGCCAGCAGCTCGTCCCGGACAGCGGCATACTATGGCTACACCTTC
cdr3_aa: CASSSSRTAAYYGYTF

v_call: TRBV18
clone_size: -
d_call: -
j_call: TRBJ1-1
cdr3_nt: TGTGCCAGCTCACCAATGACAGGGAACACTGAAGCTTTCTTT
cdr3_aa: CASSPMTGNTEAFF

v_call: TRBV5-1
clone_size: -
d_call: TRBD2
j_call: TRBJ2-6
cdr3_nt: TGCGCCAGCAGCTTACTAGCGGGGGCGACCGACTCTGGGGCCAACGTCCTGACTTTC
cdr3_aa: CASSLLAGATDSGANVLTF

v_call: TRBV24-1
clone_size: -
d_call: TRBD1
j_call: TRBJ1-5
cdr3_nt: TGTGCCACCAGTGATCCAGGGGGAAGCAATCAGCCCCAGCATTTT
cdr3_aa: CATSDPGGSNQPQHF

v_call: TRBV11-1
clone_size: -
d_call: -
j_call: TRBJ1-1
cdr3_nt: TGTGCCAGCAGCTTAGTAGTACCGAACACTGAAGCTTTCTTT
cdr3_aa: CASSLVVPNTEAFF

v_call: TRBV24-1
clone_size: -
d_call: -
j_call: TRBJ1-3
cdr3_nt: TGTGCCACCAGTGATGGCCCCCTCAGTGGAAACACCATATATTTT
cdr3_aa: CATSDGPLSGNTIYF

v_call: TRBV10-2
clone_size: few
d_call: -
j_call: TRBJ2-1
cdr3_nt: TGCGCCAGCATGGGCACCTCCTACAATGAGCAGTTCTTC
cdr3_aa: CASMGTSYNEQFF

v_call: TRBV5-4
clone_size: -
d_call: -
j_call: TRBJ1-6
cdr3_nt: TGTGCCAGCAGCTTCCCGGGGGAGGGCTCACCCCTCCACTTT
cdr3_aa: CASSFPGEGSPLHF

v_call: TRBV5-1
clone_size: -
d_call: TRBD1
j_call: TRBJ2-2
cdr3_nt: TGCGCCAGCAGCGCCGGACAGGGGCCGAAGGACGGGGAGCTGTTTTTT
cdr3_aa: CASSAGQGPKDGELFF

v_call: TRBV5-4
clone_size: -
d_call: -
j_call: TRBJ1-6
cdr3_nt: TGTGCCAGCAGCTTGACAGGGAGAAATTCACCCCTCCACTTT
cdr3_aa: CASSLTGRNSPLHF

v_call: TRBV18
clone_size: -
d_call: TRBD1
j_call: TRBJ2-7
cdr3_nt: TGTGCCAGCTCACCCGGGACAGGGAGCTCCTACGAGCAGTACTTC
cdr3_aa: CASSPGTGSSYEQYF

v_call: TRBV7-2
clone_size: once
d_call: TRBD2
j_call: TRBJ2-3
cdr3_nt: TGTGCCAGCAGTTTCGCAGCGGGGAGAACAGATACGCAGTATTTT
cdr3_aa: CASSFAAGRTDTQYF

v_call: TRBV7-9
clone_size: -
d_call: TRBD2
j_call: TRBJ2-1
cdr3_nt: TGTGCCAGCACCCCGACTAGCGGAACCTACAATGAGCAGTTCTTC
cdr3_aa: CASTPTSGTYNEQFF

v_call: TRBV3-1/TRBV3-2
clone_size: -
d_call: TRBD1
j_call: TRBJ2-3
cdr3_nt: TGTGCCAGCAGCACACAGGGGTCTGGCACAGATACGCAGTATTTT
cdr3_aa: CASSTQGSGTDTQYF

v_call: TRBV6-1
clone_size: -
d_call: -
j_call: TRBJ1-1
cdr3_nt: TGTGCCAGCAGTGAGGAGCGGGGGAGCACTGAAGCTTTCTTT
cdr3_aa: CASSEERGSTEAFF

v_call: TRBV15
clone_size: -
d_call: TRBD1
j_call: TRBJ1-2
cdr3_nt: TGTGCCACCAGCAGAGAGGGACAGGGGGCGTATGGCTACACCTTC
cdr3_aa: CATSREGQGAYGYTF

v_call: TRBV2
clone_size: -
d_call: TRBD1
j_call: TRBJ1-1
cdr3_nt: TGTGCCAGCAGTGGACAGGGGTTTGAAGCTTTCTTT
cdr3_aa: CASSGQGFEAFF

v_call: TRBV5-4
clone_size: -
d_call: TRBD1
j_call: TRBJ2-7
cdr3_nt: TGTGCCAGCAGCCGTTGGGGACAGGGATCCTACGAGCAGTACTTC
cdr3_aa: CASSRWGQGSYEQYF

v_call: TRBV18
clone_size: -
d_call: -
j_call: TRBJ1-2
cdr3_nt: TGTGCCAGCTCACCAAGTTGGCAGTCTGTCGGCTACACCTTC
cdr3_aa: CASSPSWQSVGYTF

v_call: TRBV7-9
clone_size: -
d_call: -
j_call: TRBJ1-3
cdr3_nt: TGTGCCAGCAGCTCCCCCCTTTCGGAGGGCACCATATATTTT
cdr3_aa: CASSSPLSEGTIYF

v_call: TRBV7-2
clone_size: few
d_call: TRBD1
j_call: TRBJ1-1
cdr3_nt: TGTGCCAGCAGCCCCTGGACAGGGAGCACTGAAGCTTTCTTT
cdr3_aa: CASSPWTGSTEAFF

v_call: TRBV5-6
clone_size: -
d_call: TRBD1
j_call: TRBJ1-4
cdr3_nt: TGTGCCAGCAGCTGGGACAGTTCAACGGATGAAAAACTGTTTTTT
cdr3_aa: CASSWDSSTDEKLFF

v_call: TRBV7-2
clone_size: -
d_call: -
j_call: TRBJ2-3
cdr3_nt: TGTGCCAGCAGCTTAGGAGTTGCCACCACAGATACGCAGTATTTT
cdr3_aa: CASSLGVATTDTQYF

v_call: TRBV6-5
clone_size: -
d_call: TRBD1
j_call: TRBJ1-2
cdr3_nt: TGTGCCAGCAGTTACACAGGGGAGGTGGGTGGCTACACCTTC
cdr3_aa: CASSYTGEVGGYTF

v_call: TRBV7-6
clone_size: -
d_call: TRBD2
j_call: TRBJ2-7
cdr3_nt: TGTGCCAGCAGCATTGGGACTAGCGGGGGGGTCTACGAGCAGTACTTC
cdr3_aa: CASSIGTSGGVYEQYF

v_call: TRBV27
clone_size: -
d_call: -
j_call: TRBJ2-1
cdr3_nt: TGTGCCAGCAGTTTGACAGCTTTTGATGAGCAGTTCTTC
cdr3_aa: CASSLTAFDEQFF

v_call: TRBV19
clone_size: -
d_call: TRBD1
j_call: TRBJ2-6
cdr3_nt: TGTGCCAGTATCCCGGGACAGGGTTACTCTGGGGCCAACGTCCTGACTTTC
cdr3_aa: CASIPGQGYSGANVLTF

v_call: TRBV5-1
clone_size: -
d_call: TRBD2
j_call: TRBJ2-3
cdr3_nt: TGCGCCAGCAGCTTATCTGGCGGGGGGCGAACAGATACGCAGTATTTT
cdr3_aa: CASSLSGGGRTDTQYF

v_call: TRBV6-6
clone_size: -
d_call: -
j_call: TRBJ1-3
cdr3_nt: TGTGCCAGCAGGGGGGCGAGGGGTTTAAACACCATATATTTT
cdr3_aa: CASRGARGLNTIYF

v_call: TRBV29-1
clone_size: -
d_call: -
j_call: TRBJ1-2
cdr3_nt: TGCAGCGTTGCCGCAGGGACTAACTATGGCTACACCTTC
cdr3_aa: CSVAAGTNYGYTF

v_call: TRBV24-1
clone_size: -
d_call: -
j_call: TRBJ2-5
cdr3_nt: TGTGCCACCAGTGACCCAAACGGGGAGACCCAGTACTTC
cdr3_aa: CATSDPNGETQYF

v_call: TRBV3-1/TRBV3-2
clone_size: -
d_call: -
j_call: TRBJ1-1
cdr3_nt: TGTGCCAGCAGCCAAGAGGGGATAACAGGGAATACTGAAGCTTTCTTT
cdr3_aa: CASSQEGITGNTEAFF

v_call: TRBV2
clone_size: few
d_call: -
j_call: TRBJ1-5
cdr3_nt: TGTGCCAGCAGTTTAATGGCCCTCAATCAGCCCCAGCATTTT
cdr3_aa: CASSLMALNQPQHF

v_call: TRBV19
clone_size: once
d_call: -
j_call: TRBJ1-1
cdr3_nt: TGTGCCAGTAGTAACCGGGAGGTGAACACTGAAGCTTTCTTT
cdr3_aa: CASSNREVNTEAFF

v_call: TRBV9
clone_size: -
d_call: -
j_call: TRBJ2-1
cdr3_nt: TGTGCCAGCAGCGTAGCTCCGGGGGGCCAGAATGAGCAGTTCTTC
cdr3_aa: CASSVAPGGQNEQFF

v_call: TRBV15
clone_size: -
d_call: -
j_call: TRBJ2-3
cdr3_nt: TGTGCCACCAGCAAAACCTGGGGGCTTGGCACAGATACGCAGTATTTT
cdr3_aa: CATSKTWGLGTDTQYF

v_call: TRBV7-2
clone_size: few
d_call: -
j_call: TRBJ1-5
cdr3_nt: TGTGCCAGCAGCCCACACCCCAATCAGCCCCAGCATTTT
cdr3_aa: CASSPHPNQPQHF

v_call: TRBV24-1
clone_size: -
d_call: -
j_call: TRBJ2-1
cdr3_nt: TGTGCCACCAGTGACAGGGTCGATGAGCAGTTCTTC
cdr3_aa: CATSDRVDEQFF

v_call: TRBV19
clone_size: -
d_call: -
j_call: TRBJ2-7
cdr3_nt: TGTGCCAGTAGTAAGACTAGGGGCTACGAGCAGTACTTC
cdr3_aa: CASSKTRGYEQYF

v_call: TRBV27
clone_size: -
d_call: TRBD1
j_call: TRBJ1-1
cdr3_nt: TGTGCCAGCTCGACAGGGTGGGTGAACACTGAAGCTTTCTTT
cdr3_aa: CASSTGWVNTEAFF

v_call: TRBV6-5
clone_size: -
d_call: -
j_call: TRBJ1-4
cdr3_nt: TGTGCCTCCACCCGGGGGGAGGACGGTAATGAAAAACTGTTTTTT
cdr3_aa: CASTRGEDGNEKLFF

v_call: TRBV24-1
clone_size: -
d_call: -
j_call: TRBJ1-6
cdr3_nt: TGTGCCACCTCCCGCGGCGGTCTTAATTCACCCCTCCACTTT
cdr3_aa: CATSRGGLNSPLHF